This T cell receptor beta chain was sequenced in a study of T cell clones after liver transplantation. Clones were sequenced by immunoSEQ multiplex PCR, and TCRdb holds only the in-frame ones, with some missing. Of just over 60,000 clones listed, about two thirds are singletons. CDR1 and CDR2 (germline): MDHEN, SYDVKM. The CDR3 runs 14 residues. Trimming took off 5 bases at V and 1 base at J, with 10 bases between the two ends. Sequences were derived from CD4+ T cells from blood, sampled before liver transplant. The clonotype comes from a human donor who received a liver transplant. The chain employs TRBV28 and TRBJ2-3; TRBD2 is a possible D gene (5 bases). CDR3 DNA: TGTGCCAGCAGTGGAGGACTCGGCACAGATACGCAGTATTTT. Translation gives CASSGGLGTDTQYF.